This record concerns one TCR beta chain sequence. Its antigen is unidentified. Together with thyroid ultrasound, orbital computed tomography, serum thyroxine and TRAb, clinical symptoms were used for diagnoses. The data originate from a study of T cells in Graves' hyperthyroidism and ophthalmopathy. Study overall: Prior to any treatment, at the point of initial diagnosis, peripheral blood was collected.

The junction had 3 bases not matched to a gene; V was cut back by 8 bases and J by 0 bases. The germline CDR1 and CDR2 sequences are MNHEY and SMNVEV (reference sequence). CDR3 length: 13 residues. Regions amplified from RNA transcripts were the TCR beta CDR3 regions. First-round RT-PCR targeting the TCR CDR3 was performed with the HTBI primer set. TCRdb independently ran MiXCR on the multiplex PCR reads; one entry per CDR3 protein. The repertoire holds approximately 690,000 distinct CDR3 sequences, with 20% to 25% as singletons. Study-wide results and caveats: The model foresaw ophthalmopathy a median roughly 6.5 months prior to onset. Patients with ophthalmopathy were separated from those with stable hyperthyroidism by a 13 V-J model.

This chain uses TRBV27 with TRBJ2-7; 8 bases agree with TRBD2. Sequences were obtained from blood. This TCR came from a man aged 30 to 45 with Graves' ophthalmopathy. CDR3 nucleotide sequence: TGTGCCAGCCAGCGGGGGAGCTCCTACGAGCAGTACTTC. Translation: CASQRGSSYEQYF.